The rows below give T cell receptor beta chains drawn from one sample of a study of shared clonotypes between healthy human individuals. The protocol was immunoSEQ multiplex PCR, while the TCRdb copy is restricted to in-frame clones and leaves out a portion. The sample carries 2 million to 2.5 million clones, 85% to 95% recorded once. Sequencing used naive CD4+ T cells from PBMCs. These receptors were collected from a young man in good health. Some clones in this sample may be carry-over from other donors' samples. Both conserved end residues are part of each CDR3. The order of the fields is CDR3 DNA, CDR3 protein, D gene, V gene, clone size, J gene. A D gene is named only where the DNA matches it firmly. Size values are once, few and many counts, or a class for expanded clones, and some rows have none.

CDR3 DNA: TGTGCCAGCACCATGCAATATAGCAATCAGCCCCAGCATTTT
CDR3 protein: CASTMQYSNQPQHF
D gene: .
V gene: TRBV28
clone size: once
J gene: TRBJ1-5

CDR3 DNA: TGTGCCAGCAGCCCCGAGGGGGGATTAAACTATGGCTACACCTTC
CDR3 protein: CASSPEGGLNYGYTF
D gene: .
V gene: TRBV7-9
clone size: .
J gene: TRBJ1-2

CDR3 DNA: TGTGCCACCAGGAAGGGACAGGGAAAATACAATGAGCAGTTCTTC
CDR3 protein: CATRKGQGKYNEQFF
D gene: TRBD1
V gene: TRBV15
clone size: .
J gene: TRBJ2-1

CDR3 DNA: TGTGCCAGCAGCGTTGACTGGGGCTCTGGAAACACCATATATTTT
CDR3 protein: CASSVDWGSGNTIYF
D gene: .
V gene: TRBV9
clone size: .
J gene: TRBJ1-3

CDR3 DNA: TGTGCCAGCAGCTTAAGGGGGTCTGAAAAACTGTTTTTT
CDR3 protein: CASSLRGSEKLFF
D gene: .
V gene: TRBV7-8
clone size: .
J gene: TRBJ1-4

CDR3 DNA: TGTGCCAGCAGCCGGACAGGGGTAGGGGGCACAGATACGCAGTATTTT
CDR3 protein: CASSRTGVGGTDTQYF
D gene: TRBD1
V gene: TRBV5-4
clone size: .
J gene: TRBJ2-3

CDR3 DNA: TGTGCCAGCAGCTTCAGAGGTCCCACTGAAGCTTTCTTT
CDR3 protein: CASSFRGPTEAFF
D gene: .
V gene: TRBV5-5
clone size: .
J gene: TRBJ1-1

CDR3 DNA: TGTGCCAGCACCGGAACAGGGGCCCGGGACTTC
CDR3 protein: CASTGTGARDF
D gene: TRBD1
V gene: TRBV28
clone size: .
J gene: TRBJ2-7

CDR3 DNA: TGTGCCAGCAGTGACCCCCGGACAGGGAGCACTGAAGCTTTCTTT
CDR3 protein: CASSDPRTGSTEAFF
D gene: TRBD1
V gene: TRBV6-1
clone size: .
J gene: TRBJ1-1

CDR3 DNA: TGTGCCAGCAGCGATAGGACCAAGAACACTGAAGCTTTCTTT
CDR3 protein: CASSDRTKNTEAFF
D gene: .
V gene: TRBV7-8
clone size: .
J gene: TRBJ1-1

CDR3 DNA: TGTGCCAGCAGCCCCCGGGGTGGGTCCTACAATGAGCAGTTCTTC
CDR3 protein: CASSPRGGSYNEQFF
D gene: .
V gene: TRBV5-4
clone size: .
J gene: TRBJ2-1

CDR3 DNA: TGCGCCAGCAGCCGGGCGGGGGATAGCTCCTACGAGCAGTACTTC
CDR3 protein: CASSRAGDSSYEQYF
D gene: TRBD2
V gene: TRBV5-1
clone size: .
J gene: TRBJ2-7

CDR3 DNA: TGTGCCAGCAGCCAAGGGTGGGGTGGGACTGAAGCTTTCTTT
CDR3 protein: CASSQGWGGTEAFF
D gene: .
V gene: TRBV14
clone size: .
J gene: TRBJ1-1

CDR3 DNA: TGCAGCGTTTCAGGAAACTATGGCTACACCTTC
CDR3 protein: CSVSGNYGYTF
D gene: .
V gene: TRBV29-1
clone size: .
J gene: TRBJ1-2

CDR3 DNA: TGTGCCAGCAGTTTTGGGCTAGCGGGAGGAGGGGAGTTCTTC
CDR3 protein: CASSFGLAGGGEFF
D gene: TRBD2
V gene: TRBV28
clone size: .
J gene: TRBJ2-1

CDR3 DNA: TGTGCCAGCAGCCTTGTCCCGGACAGGGGGCGCATCAATGAGCAGTTCTTC
CDR3 protein: CASSLVPDRGRINEQFF
D gene: TRBD1
V gene: TRBV28
clone size: .
J gene: TRBJ2-1

CDR3 DNA: TGTGCCAGCAGTTGGCGACACACTGAAGCTTTCTTT
CDR3 protein: CASSWRHTEAFF
D gene: .
V gene: TRBV28
clone size: .
J gene: TRBJ1-1

CDR3 DNA: TGCGCCAGAGGGGGGGTGAACACTGAAGCTTTCTTT
CDR3 protein: CARGGVNTEAFF
D gene: .
V gene: TRBV10-1
clone size: .
J gene: TRBJ1-1

CDR3 DNA: TGTGCCAGCAGCTCCCAGGACAGCCCTCGGGTGGCCGGGGAGCTGTTTTTT
CDR3 protein: CASSSQDSPRVAGELFF
D gene: .
V gene: TRBV21-1
clone size: .
J gene: TRBJ2-2

CDR3 DNA: TGTGCCAGCAGTTTAGGCGGACCCTACGAGCAGTACTTC
CDR3 protein: CASSLGGPYEQYF
D gene: .
V gene: TRBV28
clone size: .
J gene: TRBJ2-7

CDR3 DNA: TGCGCCAGCAGCTTGGCCGGGCTGGGAGAGACCCAGTACTTC
CDR3 protein: CASSLAGLGETQYF
D gene: .
V gene: TRBV5-1
clone size: .
J gene: TRBJ2-5

CDR3 DNA: TGTGCCAGCAGCAACAGGGGAAACACTGAAGCTTTCTTT
CDR3 protein: CASSNRGNTEAFF
D gene: TRBD1
V gene: TRBV7-6
clone size: .
J gene: TRBJ1-1

CDR3 DNA: TGCGCCAGCAGCTTTCAGGGAATGAACACTGAAGCTTTCTTT
CDR3 protein: CASSFQGMNTEAFF
D gene: .
V gene: TRBV5-1
clone size: .
J gene: TRBJ1-1

CDR3 DNA: TGTGCCAGCTCACCGGGGACCGATGGGTCGAGTAATGAGCAGTTCTTC
CDR3 protein: CASSPGTDGSSNEQFF
D gene: .
V gene: TRBV18
clone size: .
J gene: TRBJ2-1

CDR3 DNA: TGTGCCAGCAGCGAAGGGACAGCCACGGGGAAGCCCCAGCATTTT
CDR3 protein: CASSEGTATGKPQHF
D gene: TRBD1
V gene: TRBV28
clone size: .
J gene: TRBJ1-5

CDR3 DNA: TGTGCCAGCAGCCTCGGACAGGGTAGAGAGGGCTACACCTTC
CDR3 protein: CASSLGQGREGYTF
D gene: TRBD1
V gene: TRBV6-5
clone size: .
J gene: TRBJ1-2

CDR3 DNA: TGCGCCAGCAGCGCGGGGACTAGCGGAGATACGCAGTATTTT
CDR3 protein: CASSAGTSGDTQYF
D gene: TRBD2
V gene: TRBV5-1
clone size: .
J gene: TRBJ2-3

CDR3 DNA: TGTGCCAGCTCAAAACAGGGAGGGAGTCAGCCCCAGCATTTT
CDR3 protein: CASSKQGGSQPQHF
D gene: .
V gene: TRBV18
clone size: .
J gene: TRBJ1-5

CDR3 DNA: TGTGCCAGCAGCTGGGGGACAGGGGGCGCGGAGACCCAGTACTTC
CDR3 protein: CASSWGTGGAETQYF
D gene: TRBD1
V gene: TRBV11-3
clone size: .
J gene: TRBJ2-5

CDR3 DNA: TGTGCCACGGGGGGCGGACGGGTATCCTACGAGCAGTACTTC
CDR3 protein: CATGGGRVSYEQYF
D gene: .
V gene: TRBV6-5
clone size: .
J gene: TRBJ2-7

CDR3 DNA: TGTGCCAGCAGCTTAACCTGGGGGGTTACCGAGCAGTACTTC
CDR3 protein: CASSLTWGVTEQYF
D gene: .
V gene: TRBV7-6
clone size: .
J gene: TRBJ2-7

CDR3 DNA: TGTGCCAGCAGCCGAGGTATAGCGGGAGAGGCAGATACGCAGTATTTT
CDR3 protein: CASSRGIAGEADTQYF
D gene: TRBD2
V gene: TRBV7-3
clone size: .
J gene: TRBJ2-3

CDR3 DNA: TGTGCCAGCAGTTACTTGGGGGGAGAGGAAGAGACCCAGTACTTC
CDR3 protein: CASSYLGGEEETQYF
D gene: .
V gene: TRBV6-6
clone size: .
J gene: TRBJ2-5

CDR3 DNA: TGTGCCAGCAGCCCCGGTTACAAAGTCTACGAGCAGTACTTC
CDR3 protein: CASSPGYKVYEQYF
D gene: .
V gene: TRBV7-9
clone size: .
J gene: TRBJ2-7

CDR3 DNA: TGTGCCAGCAGTGAAGCTGGACCCCGGGGGTCAAACACCATATATTTT
CDR3 protein: CASSEAGPRGSNTIYF
D gene: .
V gene: TRBV2
clone size: .
J gene: TRBJ1-3